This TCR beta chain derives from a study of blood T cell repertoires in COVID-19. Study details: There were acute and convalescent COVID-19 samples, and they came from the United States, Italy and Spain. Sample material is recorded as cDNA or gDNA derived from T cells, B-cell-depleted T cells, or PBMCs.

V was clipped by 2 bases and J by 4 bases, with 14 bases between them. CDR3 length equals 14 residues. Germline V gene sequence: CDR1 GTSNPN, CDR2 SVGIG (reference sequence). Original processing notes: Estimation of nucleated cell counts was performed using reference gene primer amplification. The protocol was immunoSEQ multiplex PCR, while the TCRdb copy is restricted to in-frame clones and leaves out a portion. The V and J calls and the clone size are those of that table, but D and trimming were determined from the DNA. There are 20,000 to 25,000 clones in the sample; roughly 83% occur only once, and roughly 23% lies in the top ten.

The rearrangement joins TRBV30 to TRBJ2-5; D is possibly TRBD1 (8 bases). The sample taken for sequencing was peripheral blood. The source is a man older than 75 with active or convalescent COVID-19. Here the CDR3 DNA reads TGTGCCTGGAGTCGGAACAGGGGGGGAGAGACCCAGTACTTC. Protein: CAWSRNRGGETQYF. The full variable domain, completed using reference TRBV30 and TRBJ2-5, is SQTIHQWPATLVQPVGSPLSLECTVEGTSNPNLYWYRQAAGRGLQLLFYSVGIGQISSEVPQNLSASRPQDRQFILSSKKLLLSDSGFYLCAWSRNRGGETQYFGPGTRLLVL.